This paragraph covers one T cell receptor (beta chain) sequence. The antigen remains unidentified. This specimen belongs to a study of blood T cells in healthy people across ages. Next came a second PCR, run for roughly 6 to 11 cycles, which used a sample-barcoded 5' primer along with a J-beta primer mix. Via MiXCR, TCRdb re-called the 5' RACE reads, giving one row per CDR3 protein. The sample shows roughly 1.6 million distinct CDR3 sequences, around 35% of them seen only once. Regarding the study as a whole: With donor CMV status unknown, expanded clonotype changes were possibly confounded.

This CDR3 has 13 residues. Trimming left V 4 bases short and J 4 bases short, with 8 bases between. From germline, CDR1 is SGHVS and CDR2 FNYEAQ. The receptor was isolated from a woman aged 30 to 39 in good health. This chain links TRBV7-6 with TRBJ1-3; D remains ambiguous. Sequenced sample: blood. In nucleotides, the CDR3 is TGTGCCAGCAGCTCGAGCAGGGGAAACACCATATATTTT. Amino acids: CASSSSRGNTIYF.